The 24 T cell receptor beta chains listed next were all sequenced from one sample in a study of blood T cell repertoires in COVID-19. TCRdb's copy holds only in-frame clones and misses some; the assay was immunoSEQ multiplex PCR. The repertoire holds about 360,000 clones, 86% seen once, with 7.1% in the top ten. The sequencing input was peripheral blood. These receptors all stem from a woman aged 55-70 years with COVID-19, enrolled during active disease.

The chain employs TRBV6-5 and TRBJ2-2; 8 nucleotides line up with TRBD2. The germline V gene encodes CDR1 MNHEY and CDR2 SVGAGI. CDR3 length: 13 residues. The V and J ends lost 6 bases and 7 bases, in that order; junction bases with no gene match: 4. The CDR3 sequence is CASSLRGGGELFF. The CDR3 DNA sequence: TGTGCCAGCAGCCTCCGGGGGGGCGGGGAGCTGTTTTTT.

This clone occurred many times. The CDR3 DNA follows: TGTGCCAGTAGTATTCGCCCGGGACAGGGGTATAAAGACTATGGCTACACCTTC. Translating gives CASSIRPGQGYKDYGYTF. This sequence joins TRBV19 and TRBJ1-2; TRBD1 matches 10 bases. The CDR3 is 18 amino acids. Trimming cost V 3 bases and J 3 bases; bases outside gene matches: 13. Germline V gene data show CDR1 as LNHDA and CDR2 as SQIVND (reference sequence).

Only one count was recorded for this clone. The chain combines TRBV11-2 with TRBJ2-3; D unresolved. The CDR3 totals 13 residues. Per germline, CDR1 SGHAT and CDR2 FQNNGV. Trimming left V 0 bases short and J 5 bases short, with 6 bases between. CDR3 in amino acids: CASSLDVLDTQYF. The CDR3 region has the DNA TGTGCCAGCAGCTTAGATGTATTAGATACGCAGTATTTT.

V usage is TRBV6-5 and J usage is TRBJ1-2, with D hard to call. The CDR3 totals 14 residues. Trimming shortened V by 6 bases and J by 4 bases, and 15 bases separated the two germline ends. CDR1 and CDR2 (germline): MNHEY, SVGAGI. CDR3 sequence (DNA): TGTGCCAGCAGCTCCGGGTCCCTCCCCTATGGCTACACCTTC. It yields the protein CASSSGSLPYGYTF.

The genes are TRBV5-1 and TRBJ1-4; the D gene is possibly TRBD1 (5 bases). This CDR3 comprises 15 residues. Looked up from germline, CDR1 is SGHRS and CDR2 is YFSETQ. The V end was cut by 3 bases, the J end by 5 bases, with 14 bases between. The CDR3, as DNA: TGCGCCAGCAGCTGGTCCGGGACTGCCAATGAAAAACTGTTTTTT. Amino acid sequence: CASSWSGTANEKLFF.

The chain couples TRBV18 to TRBJ2-5; D uncertain. In germline, CDR1 is KGHSH, CDR2 LQKENI. The CDR3 is made up of 14 amino acids. Trimming took off 3 bases at V and 1 base at J, with 9 bases between the two ends. CDR3 amino acids: CASSPTAFQETQYF. In DNA form, the CDR3 reads TGTGCCAGCTCACCCACAGCCTTCCAAGAGACCCAGTACTTC.

The chain recombines TRBV5-5 with TRBJ2-1; TRBD1 might be the D (6 bases). The length of the CDR3 is 15 residues. Trimming stripped 4 bases from V and 7 bases from J, with 18 bases between. CDR1 is SGHKS and CDR2 is YYEKEE in the germline V gene (reference sequence). CDR3 protein: CASSLRLGAMNEQFF. In DNA form, the CDR3 reads TGTGCCAGCAGCCTCCGGCTGGGGGCTATGAATGAGCAGTTCTTC. Full variable domain (remainder filled in from reference TRBV5-5 and TRBJ2-1): DAGVTQSPTHLIKTRGQQVTLRCSPISGHKSVSWYQQVLGQGPQFIFQYYEKEERGRGNFPDRFSARQFPNYSSELNVNALLLGDSALYLCASSLRLGAMNEQFFGPGTRLTVL.

The V and J genes are TRBV7-9 and TRBJ2-1; TRBD1 aligns across 9 bases. J gave up 4 bases and V 5 bases, and 6 bases lay outside the gene matches. CDR3 length: 15 residues. Germline loops: CDR1 SEHNR, CDR2 FQNEAQ (reference sequence). The CDR3 sequence: CASSAGTGSYNEQFF. In DNA form, the CDR3 reads TGTGCCAGCAGCGCCGGGACAGGGTCTTACAATGAGCAGTTCTTC.

This clone was observed a handful of times. The rearrangement uses TRBV27 and TRBJ1-6; 7 bases match TRBD1. The germline V gene encodes CDR1 MNHEY and CDR2 SMNVEV (reference sequence). J gave up 12 bases and V 2 bases, and 4 bases lay outside the gene matches. The length of the CDR3 is 13 residues. Here the CDR3 reads CASSLNRGRPLHF. CDR3 in DNA: TGTGCCAGCAGTTTAAATAGGGGGCGACCCCTCCACTTT.

The rearrangement links TRBV9 to TRBJ2-1, with 7 bases identical to TRBD2. Trimming at V came to 5 bases and at J to 4 bases, leaving 9 bases not matched to a gene. The CDR3 runs to 15 residues. The germline V gene encodes CDR1 SGDLS and CDR2 YYNGEE. CDR3: CASSTRGGGYNEQFF. The CDR3 region has the DNA TGTGCCAGCAGTACCCGAGGCGGGGGATACAATGAGCAGTTCTTC.

The rearrangement joins TRBV5-5 to TRBJ2-2, with D possibly TRBD2 on 6 matching bases. V was pared by 1 base and J by 8 bases, with 15 bases between. CDR3 length equals 15 residues. CDR1 is SGHKS, CDR2 YYEKEE, per germline (reference sequence). CDR3: CASSLLPGTLGELFF. CDR3 nucleotide sequence: TGTGCCAGCAGCTTGCTACCCGGGACTCTAGGGGAGCTGTTTTTT. Full variable domain (remainder filled in from reference TRBV5-5 and TRBJ2-2): DAGVTQSPTHLIKTRGQQVTLRCSPISGHKSVSWYQQVLGQGPQFIFQYYEKEERGRGNFPDRFSARQFPNYSSELNVNALLLGDSALYLCASSLLPGTLGELFFGEGSRLTVL.

The chain recombines TRBV19 with TRBJ2-3; 8 bases are shared with TRBD2. The germline CDR1 and CDR2 sequences are LNHDA and SQIVND (reference sequence). V was clipped by 0 bases and J by 8 bases; unmatched bases: 13. This CDR3 contains 17 residues. The CDR3 DNA follows: TGTGCCAGTAGTATAGATCTATGGTCGGGGGGGCCAGGTACGCAGTATTTT. It codes for CASSIDLWSGGPGTQYF.

The CDR3, as DNA: TGTGCCAGCACCCTCACAGGATCCTACGAGCAGTACTTC. It translates to CASTLTGSYEQYF. The V gene is TRBV3-1 (or the pseudogene TRBV3-2), the J gene TRBJ2-7; D may be TRBD1 (5 bases). Between the trimmed V and J ends, which lost 7 bases and 1 base, there was a span of 11 bases. Germline CDR1 and CDR2: LGHDT and YNNKEL (reference sequence). The CDR3 sequence is 13 residues long.

The CDR3 nucleotides are TGTGCCAGCAGCCAAGATAGCGGCAGGGCCGATGGCTACACCTTC. Its translation is CASSQDSGRADGYTF. This chain joins TRBV4-2 and TRBJ1-2, with D maybe TRBD1 (5 bases). CDR3 size: 15 residues. Per germline, CDR1 LGHNA and CDR2 YNFKEQ. V lost 0 bases and J 6 bases, leaving 14 bases between the germline ends.

This chain uses TRBV7-2 with TRBJ1-2, with D perhaps TRBD1 (6 bases). Looked up from germline, CDR1 is SGHTA and CDR2 is FQGNSA. This CDR3 contains 19 residues. V dropped 5 bases and J dropped 5 bases, with 30 bases sitting between them. The CDR3 bases are TGTGCCAGCAGCGTTTACAGGGTCGGGCATATAATCGAGCTATATGGCTACACCTTC. It is translated as CASSVYRVGHIIELYGYTF.

The V call is TRBV2, the J call TRBJ2-3; possible D gene TRBD1, 5 bases. The ends were cut back, 8 bases at V and 4 bases at J, with 10 bases in the middle. Germline CDR1 reads SNHLY; CDR2 reads FYNNEI. This CDR3 has 12 amino acids. The CDR3 bases are TGTGCCAGCGCGGAAGGGGCAGATACGCAGTATTTT. Encoded protein: CASAEGADTQYF.

V gene TRBV14 combines with J gene TRBJ1-1; D may be TRBD1 (5 bases). The V end lost 2 bases, the J end lost 1 base, and 8 bases lay between the germline ends. Germline values: CDR1 SGHDN, CDR2 FVKESK. This CDR3 region has 14 residues. CDR3 DNA sequence: TGTGCCAGCAGCCAAACAGGCTGGAACACTGAAGCTTTCTTT. It translates to CASSQTGWNTEAFF. The whole variable domain, filled in from reference TRBV14 and TRBJ1-1, reads EAGVTQFPSHSVIEKGQTVTLRCDPISGHDNLYWYRRVMGKEIKFLLHFVKESKQDESGMPNNRFLAERTGGTYSTLKVQPAELEDSGVYFCASSQTGWNTEAFFGQGTRLTVV.

The chain links TRBV27 to TRBJ2-7, with 8 bases that match TRBD1. Germline-derived CDR1 and CDR2 are MNHEY and SMNVEV (reference sequence). Trimming removed 3 bases from V and 4 bases from J; junction bases left unmatched: 8. The CDR3 sequence is 15 residues long. Here the CDR3 reads CASSFGGRGPYEQYF. The CDR3 DNA sequence: TGTGCCAGCAGTTTTGGCGGCAGGGGGCCGTACGAGCAGTACTTC.

The chain has TRBV19 and TRBJ1-1; tentatively, D is TRBD1 (5 bases). Germline-derived CDR1 and CDR2 are LNHDA and SQIVND (reference sequence). This CDR3 has 13 residues. Trimming left V 3 bases short and J 11 bases short, with 16 bases between. CDR3 protein: CASSIYRGLAAFF. The CDR3 DNA is TGTGCCAGTAGTATTTATCGGGGACTAGCGGCTTTCTTT.

Here the CDR3 reads CASQTVFSNQPQHF. Here the CDR3 DNA reads TGTGCCAGTCAGACAGTTTTTAGCAATCAGCCCCAGCATTTT. The chain joins TRBV6-5 to TRBJ1-5; tentative D call: TRBD1 (5 bases). This CDR3 region has 14 residues. V lost 9 bases and J 0 bases, leaving 12 bases between the germline ends. CDR1 is MNHEY and CDR2 is SVGAGI in the germline V gene.

The V call is TRBV5-5, the J call TRBJ1-1; TRBD1 might be the D (6 bases). The CDR3 extends over 16 amino acids. From germline, CDR1 is SGHKS and CDR2 YYEKEE (reference sequence). V lost 1 base, J lost 2 bases, and 15 bases lay in between. CDR3 region: CASSLRFTGINTEAFF. The CDR3 DNA reads as TGTGCCAGCAGCTTGCGTTTTACAGGGATCAACACTGAAGCTTTCTTT.

The chain couples TRBV4-2 to TRBJ1-2; TRBD1 matches 7 bases. Germline assignment: CDR1 LGHNA and CDR2 YNFKEQ. The V segment lost 0 bases and the J segment 2 bases; nucleotides outside the gene matches: 6. This CDR3 comprises 16 residues. CDR3 in DNA: TGTGCCAGCAGCCAAGAGGGCGGACAGGAGAACTATGGCTACACCTTC. It codes for CASSQEGGQENYGYTF.

This clone was observed a single time. The chain links TRBV19 to TRBJ1-2, with D possibly TRBD1 on 6 matching bases. The CDR3 has 17 amino acids. CDR1 and CDR2 from the germline V gene are LNHDA and SQIVND (reference sequence). Trimming shortened V by 7 bases and J by 3 bases, and 24 bases separated the two germline ends. CDR3 bases: TGTGCCAGTACCGACCAGGCTGCGGGGGGCGCACACTATGGCTACACCTTC. Residues: CASTDQAAGGAHYGYTF.

The V and J genes are TRBV3-1 (or the pseudogene TRBV3-2) and TRBJ2-3, with 11 bases fitting TRBD2. V lost 5 bases and J lost 4; bases outside the gene matches: 11. Germline V lookup: CDR1 LGHDT, CDR2 YNNKEL (reference sequence). The CDR3 extends over 17 amino acids. The CDR3 sequence: CASSSYTSGGSPDTQYF. For the CDR3, the DNA is TGTGCCAGCAGCTCCTACACTAGCGGGGGTTCACCAGATACGCAGTATTTT.